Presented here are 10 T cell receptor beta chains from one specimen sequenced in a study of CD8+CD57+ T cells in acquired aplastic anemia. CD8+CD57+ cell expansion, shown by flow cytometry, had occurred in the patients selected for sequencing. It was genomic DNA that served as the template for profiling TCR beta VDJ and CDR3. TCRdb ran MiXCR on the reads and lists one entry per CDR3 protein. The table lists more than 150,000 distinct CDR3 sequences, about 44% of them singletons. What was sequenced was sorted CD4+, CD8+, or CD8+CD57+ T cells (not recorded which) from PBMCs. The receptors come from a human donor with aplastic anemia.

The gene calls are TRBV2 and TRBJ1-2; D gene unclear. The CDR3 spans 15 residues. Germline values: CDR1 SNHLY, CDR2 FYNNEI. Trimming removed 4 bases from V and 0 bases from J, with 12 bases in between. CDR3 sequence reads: CASSADPTSNYGYTF. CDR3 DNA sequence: TGTGCCAGCAGTGCCGACCCGACCTCTAACTATGGCTACACCTTC.

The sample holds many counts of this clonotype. The chain's CDR3 is CASSAIGTSGTSTDTQYF. CDR3 in DNA: TGTGCCAGCAGCGCAATAGGGACTAGCGGGACTAGCACAGATACGCAGTATTTT. This chain joins TRBV9 and TRBJ2-3; 13 bases match TRBD2. Germline CDR1 reads SGDLS; CDR2 reads YYNGEE. V lost 3 bases to trimming and J lost 0 bases; unmatched junction nucleotides: 7. The CDR3 consists of 18 residues.

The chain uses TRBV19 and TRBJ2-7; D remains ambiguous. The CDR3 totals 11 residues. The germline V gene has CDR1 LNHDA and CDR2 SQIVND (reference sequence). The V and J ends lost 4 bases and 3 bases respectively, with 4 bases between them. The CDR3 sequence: CASSTGYEQYF. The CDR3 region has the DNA TGTGCCAGTAGTACAGGCTACGAGCAGTACTTC.

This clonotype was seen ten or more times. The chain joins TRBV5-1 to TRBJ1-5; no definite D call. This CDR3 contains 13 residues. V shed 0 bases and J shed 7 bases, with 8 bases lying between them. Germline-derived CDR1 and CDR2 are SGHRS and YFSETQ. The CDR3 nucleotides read TGCGCCAGCAGCTTGGGCCCTGGCCAGCCCCAGCATTTT. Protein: CASSLGPGQPQHF.

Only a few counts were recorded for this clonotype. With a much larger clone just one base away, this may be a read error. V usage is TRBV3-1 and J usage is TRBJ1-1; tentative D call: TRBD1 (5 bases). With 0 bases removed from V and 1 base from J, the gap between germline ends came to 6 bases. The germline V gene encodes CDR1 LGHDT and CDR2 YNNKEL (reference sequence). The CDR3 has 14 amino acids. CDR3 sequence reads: CASSQDGGNTEAFF. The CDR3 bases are TGTGCCAGCAGCCAAGACGGGGGGAACACTGAAGCTTTCTTT.

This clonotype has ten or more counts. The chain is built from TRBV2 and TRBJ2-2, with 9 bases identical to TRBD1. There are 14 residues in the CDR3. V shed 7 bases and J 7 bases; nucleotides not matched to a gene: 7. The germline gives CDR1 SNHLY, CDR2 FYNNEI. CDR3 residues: CASKGGQGDGELFF. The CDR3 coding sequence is TGTGCCAGCAAGGGGGGACAGGGAGACGGGGAGCTGTTTTTT.

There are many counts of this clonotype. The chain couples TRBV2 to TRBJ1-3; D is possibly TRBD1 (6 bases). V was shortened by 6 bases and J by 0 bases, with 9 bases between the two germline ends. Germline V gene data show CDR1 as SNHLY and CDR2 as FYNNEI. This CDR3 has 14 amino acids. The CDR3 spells CASRTGFSGNTIYF. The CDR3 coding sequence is TGTGCCAGCAGGACAGGTTTCTCTGGAAACACCATATATTTT. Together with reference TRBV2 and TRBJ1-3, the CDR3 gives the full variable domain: EPEVTQTPSHQVTQMGQEVILRCVPISNHLYFYWYRQILGQKVEFLVSFYNNEISEKSEIFDDQFSVERPDGSNFTLKIRSTKLEDSAMYFCASRTGFSGNTIYFGEGSWLTVV.

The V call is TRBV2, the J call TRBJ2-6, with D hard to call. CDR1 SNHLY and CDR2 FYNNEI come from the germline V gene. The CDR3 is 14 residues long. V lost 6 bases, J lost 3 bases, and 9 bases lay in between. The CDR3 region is CASRVYGGANVLTF. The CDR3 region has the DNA TGTGCCAGCAGGGTTTATGGTGGGGCCAACGTCCTGACTTTC.

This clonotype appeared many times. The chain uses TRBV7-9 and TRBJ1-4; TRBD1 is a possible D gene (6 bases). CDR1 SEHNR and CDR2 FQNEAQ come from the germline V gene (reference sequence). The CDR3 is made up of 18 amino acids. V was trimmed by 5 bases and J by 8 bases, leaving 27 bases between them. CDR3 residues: CASSLRDNHRRGNEKLFF. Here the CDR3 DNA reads TGTGCCAGCAGCCTCCGGGACAATCACCGCCGGGGGAACGAAAAACTGTTTTTT.

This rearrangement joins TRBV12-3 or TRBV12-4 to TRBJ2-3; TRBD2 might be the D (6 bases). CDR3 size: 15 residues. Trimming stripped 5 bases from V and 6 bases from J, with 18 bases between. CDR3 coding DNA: TGTGCCAGCAGTCCGGTAGCGGAACCCTGGGATACGCAGTATTTT. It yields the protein CASSPVAEPWDTQYF.